This record covers a single T cell receptor (beta chain). The data were taken from a study of OX40 agonist ivuxolimab in advanced cancers. Looking at the study overall: The patients received agonistic anti-OX40 (CD134) antibody ivuxolimab. Prior anti-PD-1, anti-PD-L1 or anti-CTLA-4 therapy was allowed; around 43% had some. Partial responses were seen in three patients, one with hepatocellular carcinoma and two with cutaneous melanoma.

Anyone with autoimmune disease history or systemic immunosuppression was excluded. Only in-frame clones appear in the TCRdb table, and some are missing; sequencing was by immunoSEQ multiplex PCR. This sample has about 68,000 clones, with over 80% found just once. V was trimmed by 2 bases and J by 0 bases, leaving 6 bases between them. CDR3 length: 15 amino acids. Germline V CDR1 and CDR2: SGHNT, YYREEE (reference sequence). The sequence was collected from an adult with an advanced solid tumor such as melanoma, head and neck, liver or kidney cancer. The chain joins TRBV5-4 to TRBJ2-6; no firm D call. This material consisted of CD4+ or CD8+ T cells sorted from blood, taken in a trial of the OX40 agonist ivuxolimab. In nucleotides, the CDR3 is TGTGCCAGCAGCTTTACAGACTCTGGGGCCAACGTCCTGACTTTC. This codes for CASSFTDSGANVLTF.